This T cell receptor beta chain is from a study of cytomegalovirus exposure and HLA in healthy donors. The PCR used 60 Vbeta and 13 Jbeta primers. Measured with immunoSEQ multiplex PCR; TCRdb has only the in-frame clones, and not every one. Among nearly 110,000 clones listed, roughly 72% were seen once. The germline gives CDR1 GTSNPN, CDR2 SVGIG (reference sequence). V was cut by 2 bases and J by 10 bases, with 14 bases left in between. This CDR3 is 12 amino acids long. Sequenced: PBMCs. The chain is built from TRBV30 and TRBJ1-1; a weak D match, TRBD1 (6 bases). The clonotype was recovered from a man aged 25-45 years in good health and CMV-seronegative. CDR3 in amino acids: CAWSSGGRVAFF. In nucleotides, the CDR3 is TGTGCCTGGAGTTCGGGGGGCCGGGTAGCTTTCTTT.